This TCR beta chain comes out of a study of T-cell memory formation after mild COVID-19. Study observations and caveats: Contracting CD4+ clones sat mainly in CM and EM; CD8+ in EMRA.

Details on this clonotype: The antigen remains unidentified.

The germline V gene encodes CDR1 MNHEY and CDR2 SVGAGI. CDR3 size: 14 residues. The V gene lost 5 bases and the J gene lost 5 bases, with 16 bases spanning the gap. TCRdb redid the calling of the 5' RACE reads with MiXCR, one entry per CDR3 protein. The profile covers hundreds of thousands of distinct CDR3 sequences, with about 20% appearing a single time and roughly 9.1% taken by the ten largest. The clonotype originates from an adult woman who had mild COVID-19 (a few samples of this study predate the infection). Cell type and time point are not known. The V gene is TRBV6-5, the J gene TRBJ2-7, with D tentatively TRBD1 (8 bases). Sequences were obtained from PBMCs or a T cell subset sorted from them (not recorded which). CDR3: CASSIGQGGNEQYF. For the CDR3, the DNA is TGTGCCAGCAGTATAGGACAGGGAGGGAACGAGCAGTACTTC.